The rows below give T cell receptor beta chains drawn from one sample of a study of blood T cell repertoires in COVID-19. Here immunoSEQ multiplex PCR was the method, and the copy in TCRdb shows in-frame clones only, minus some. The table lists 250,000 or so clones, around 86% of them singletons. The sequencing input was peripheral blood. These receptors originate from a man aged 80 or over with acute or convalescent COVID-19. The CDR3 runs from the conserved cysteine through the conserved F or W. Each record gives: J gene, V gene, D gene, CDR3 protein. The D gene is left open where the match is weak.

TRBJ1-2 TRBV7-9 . CASGASRDYTF
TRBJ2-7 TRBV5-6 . CASSSPGVQTYEQYF
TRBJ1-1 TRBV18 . CASSPRGVFTEAFF
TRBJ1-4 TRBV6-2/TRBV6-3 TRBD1 CASSWTRTGVANEKLFF
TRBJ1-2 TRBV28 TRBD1 CASSPWGRDRGRNGYTF
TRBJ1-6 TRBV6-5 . CASKSAQWSPLHF
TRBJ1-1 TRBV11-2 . CASSFLRGGTEAFF
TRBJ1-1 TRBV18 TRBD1 CASSPNSISRGQSTEAFF
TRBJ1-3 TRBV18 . CASSPRQVREHSGNTIYF
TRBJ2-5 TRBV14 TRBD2 CASSPHGPGGPEETQYF
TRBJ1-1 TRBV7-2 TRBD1 CASSQGARTEAFF
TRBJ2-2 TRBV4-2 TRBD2 CASSPLKRASGSFLNTGELFF
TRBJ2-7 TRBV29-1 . CSVEDGRSEQYF
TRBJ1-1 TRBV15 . CAQSVAEAFF
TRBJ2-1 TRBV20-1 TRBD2 CSASLASGAYNEQFF
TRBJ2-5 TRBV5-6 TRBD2 CASSTEAGEETQYF
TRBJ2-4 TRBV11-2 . CASSLMLGAKNIQYF